What follows are 25 T cell receptor beta chains derived from one specimen sequenced in a study of beta chain features in type 1 diabetes. No cognate antigen is known for these TCRs. As every portion of the isolated RNA was reverse transcribed, the sequencing read expressed TCRB transcripts. Assay used: immunoSEQ multiplex PCR; TCRdb lists only in-frame clones, some missing. The table shows about 660,000 clones, with more than 12% occurring only once. Whole-study results and caveats: When Type 1 diabetes patients were examined, their TCRB CDR3s proved moderately but significantly shorter in all four CD4+ subsets.

Sequenced input: naive CD4+ T cells from blood. The receptors were gathered from a man between 18 and 35 years old with type 1 diabetes.

This clone was picked up a small number of times. The rearrangement joins TRBV7-3 to TRBJ2-7; TRBD1 aligns across 9 bases. CDR1 SGHTA and CDR2 FQGTGA come from the germline V gene. The CDR3 is 15 residues long. Germline trimming cut 2 bases from V and 4 bases from J; bases unmatched to any gene: 6. The CDR3 bases are TGTGCCAGCAGCTTAGAGTCGGGACAGGGTTACGAGCAGTACTTC. Encoded protein: CASSLESGQGYEQYF.

The rearrangement joins TRBV5-1 to TRBJ2-1; D unresolved. Germline values: CDR1 SGHRS, CDR2 YFSETQ. V was trimmed by 0 bases and J by 0 bases, leaving 4 bases between them. The CDR3 loop spans 14 amino acids. The CDR3 reads CASSLVNSYNEQFF. CDR3 DNA sequence: TGCGCCAGCAGCTTGGTGAACTCCTACAATGAGCAGTTCTTC.

This rearrangement joins TRBV5-1 to TRBJ1-2, with TRBD1 identical over 7 bases. J was trimmed by 2 bases and V by 4 bases; bases with no gene match: 11. The CDR3 loop spans 16 amino acids. CDR1 SGHRS and CDR2 YFSETQ come from the germline V gene. As DNA, the CDR3 is TGCGCCAGCAGCATATCCGGGACAGCGATGAACTATGGCTACACCTTC. Translated: CASSISGTAMNYGYTF.

In its sample, this clone was seen a few times. The chain uses TRBV27 and TRBJ2-7; D tentatively reads TRBD1 or TRBD2 (6 bases each). The V end was cut by 0 bases, the J end by 7 bases, with 16 bases between. The CDR3 contains 15 residues. Germline V gene lookup returns CDR1 MNHEY and CDR2 SMNVEV (reference sequence). The CDR3 DNA reads as TGTGCCAGCAGTTTATCACGGGGGCACAGAGAAGAGCAGTACTTC. Its protein product is CASSLSRGHREEQYF.

In its sample, this clone was seen a few times. In the same sample, other DNA sequences code for this CDR3. The chain combines TRBV5-1 with TRBJ1-5; D is uncertain. Germline lookup yields CDR1 SGHRS and CDR2 YFSETQ. This CDR3 spans 14 amino acids. The V gene lost 0 bases and the J gene lost 2 bases, with 6 bases spanning the gap. The CDR3 is CASSLGGGNQPQHF. The CDR3 DNA is TGCGCCAGCAGCTTGGGCGGGGGCAATCAGCCCCAGCATTTT.

This clone was observed a few times. The chain joins TRBV29-1 to TRBJ1-4; no reliable D call. CDR1 is SQVTM and CDR2 is ANQGSEA in the germline V gene. V was trimmed by 6 bases and J by 3 bases, leaving 14 bases between them. The CDR3 runs to 14 residues. The CDR3 region is CSVFETTANEKLFF. CDR3 DNA sequence: TGCAGCGTCTTTGAAACTACCGCTAATGAAAAACTGTTTTTT.

The gene calls are TRBV30 and TRBJ1-5; the match to TRBD1 covers 8 bases. V was clipped by 4 bases and J by 6 bases; unmatched bases: 8. The CDR3 totals 14 residues. Germline V CDR1 and CDR2: GTSNPN, SVGIG (reference sequence). CDR3 sequence reads: CAWNIQGEGQPQHF. The CDR3 DNA is TGTGCCTGGAATATACAGGGGGAAGGTCAGCCCCAGCATTTT.

This clone was detected only a few times. This chain joins TRBV29-1 and TRBJ2-1; unclear D gene. The V gene's germline CDR1 is SQVTM and CDR2 ANQGSEA. V lost 7 bases and J 6 bases, leaving 13 bases between the germline ends. The CDR3 covers 12 residues. CDR3 residues: CSGRRRSNEQFF. DNA for the CDR3: TGCAGCGGAAGGCGAAGGAGCAATGAGCAGTTCTTC.

The genes are TRBV30 and TRBJ2-5, with a tentative D call TRBD2 (5 bases). Germline values: CDR1 GTSNPN, CDR2 SVGIG (reference sequence). There are 14 residues in the CDR3. The V end lost 0 bases, the J end lost 3 bases, and 11 bases lay between the germline ends. The CDR3 here is CAWSVRGSEETQYF. The DNA of the CDR3 is TGTGCCTGGAGTGTACGAGGGAGCGAAGAGACCCAGTACTTC.

The chain couples TRBV5-6 to TRBJ2-2; D unclear. The germline V gene encodes CDR1 SGHDT and CDR2 YYEEEE. The CDR3 has 13 residues. V lost 0 bases and J lost 1, with 1 base in between. The CDR3 loop reads CASSLGNTGELFF. The DNA of the CDR3 is TGTGCCAGCAGCTTGGGGAACACCGGGGAGCTGTTTTTT.

The CDR3 spells CSGRTGGEQYF. The CDR3 nucleotides are TGCAGCGGCCGGACAGGGGGAGAGCAGTACTTC. The gene calls are TRBV29-1 and TRBJ2-7; 10 nucleotides match TRBD1. Germline values: CDR1 SQVTM, CDR2 ANQGSEA. CDR3 length: 11 amino acids. V shed 7 bases and J 7 bases; nucleotides not matched to a gene: 4.

This clone has only a few counts. The chain combines TRBV30 with TRBJ1-6; perhaps TRBD1 as D (5 bases). Per the germline V gene, CDR1 is GTSNPN and CDR2 is SVGIG (reference sequence). This CDR3 spans 15 amino acids. V gave up 0 bases and J gave up 9 bases, with 15 bases separating them. The CDR3 DNA reads TGTGCCTGGAGTGTAGGATGGGGCGGGAGTTCACCCCTCCACTTT. Translating it yields CAWSVGWGGSSPLHF.

This clone has a handful of counts. This chain uses TRBV18 with TRBJ1-1; D remains unclear. The V end was cut by 1 base, the J end by 8 bases, with 14 bases between. The germline V gene encodes CDR1 KGHSH and CDR2 LQKENI. The CDR3 totals 14 residues. The CDR3 sequence: CASSPLSEGWEAFF. The CDR3 bases are TGTGCCAGCTCACCACTTTCTGAGGGATGGGAAGCTTTCTTT. Drawing the rest from reference TRBV18 and TRBJ1-1, the complete variable domain is NAGVMQNPRHLVRRRGQEARLRCSPMKGHSHVYWYRQLPEEGLKFMVYLQKENIIDESGMPKERFSAEFPKEGPSILRIQQVVRGDSAAYFCASSPLSEGWEAFFGQGTRLTVV.

The V gene is TRBV9, the J gene TRBJ2-2, with D unresolved. CDR3 length equals 20 residues. The germline V and J ends were trimmed by 1 base and 5 bases, with 27 bases remaining between them. Germline CDR1 is SGDLS and CDR2 is YYNGEE. In nucleotides, the CDR3 is TGTGCCAGCAGCGTATGGGGTCGAACCGGGCTCGTGTTTCGAACCGGGGAGCTGTTTTTT. It yields the protein CASSVWGRTGLVFRTGELFF.

This chain connects TRBV7-9 to TRBJ2-7, with 10 bases fitting TRBD1. Germline V gene data show CDR1 as SEHNR and CDR2 as FQNEAQ (reference sequence). The J segment lost 4 bases and the V segment lost 5 bases, leaving 11 bases of the junction unmatched. This CDR3 is built from 16 residues. The CDR3 DNA is TGTGCCAGCAGCCGTTACTCGACAGGGGGCAGGTACGAGCAGTACTTC. Translated, it gives CASSRYSTGGRYEQYF.

CDR3 DNA: TGCGCCAGCAGCCAAGAGCGGAGGGGGTACGGCACTGAAGCTTTCTTT. Translated, it gives CASSQERRGYGTEAFF. The chain is built from TRBV4-1 and TRBJ1-1; TRBD1 might be the D (6 bases). The germline gives CDR1 MGHRA, CDR2 YSYEKL. The CDR3 loop spans 16 amino acids. V gave up 0 bases and J gave up 4 bases, with 15 bases separating them.

The V and J genes are TRBV29-1 and TRBJ1-2, with a tentative D call TRBD1 (6 bases). This CDR3 spans 12 amino acids. Looked up from germline, CDR1 is SQVTM and CDR2 is ANQGSEA. Trimming shortened V by 8 bases and J by 3 bases, and 13 bases separated the two germline ends. This chain's CDR3 is CSFQGLDYGYTF. In nucleotides, the CDR3 is TGCAGCTTCCAGGGGTTGGACTATGGCTACACCTTC.

The rearrangement links TRBV7-9 to TRBJ2-1, with a tentative D call TRBD2 (6 bases). V dropped 4 bases and J dropped 0 bases, with 19 bases sitting between them. Germline V gene sequence: CDR1 SEHNR, CDR2 FQNEAQ (reference sequence). CDR3 length equals 18 residues. CDR3 nucleotides: TGTGCCAGCAGCTCGGCCCCGGGTCAGGACTACTCCTACAATGAGCAGTTCTTC. As protein: CASSSAPGQDYSYNEQFF.

In this sample, this clone turned up a few times. The V gene is TRBV7-2, the J gene TRBJ1-4; 9 bases align to TRBD1. CDR3 size: 15 residues. Looked up from germline, CDR1 is SGHTA and CDR2 is FQGNSA. V was pared by 0 bases and J by 8 bases, with 4 bases of the junction left unmatched. Here the CDR3 reads CASSLAGTGKEKLFF. CDR3 in DNA: TGTGCCAGCAGCTTAGCCGGGACAGGGAAGGAAAAACTGTTTTTT.

This clone was picked up a small number of times. This chain connects TRBV2 to TRBJ2-1; the D is unclear. The CDR3 runs 14 residues. Trimming took 7 bases from V and 6 from J, leaving 16 bases between them. Germline-derived CDR1 and CDR2 are SNHLY and FYNNEI. Here the CDR3 reads CASITSAIGNEQFF. The CDR3 DNA reads TGTGCCAGCATAACCTCCGCAATTGGCAATGAGCAGTTCTTC.

The genes are TRBV6-6 and TRBJ2-3, with 7 bases lining up with TRBD2. This CDR3 is 14 amino acids long. Germline CDR1 is MNHNY and CDR2 is SVGAGI (reference sequence). Trimming at V came to 7 bases and at J to 0 bases, leaving 4 bases not matched to a gene. This CDR3 is CASTLGGSTDTQYF. Here the CDR3 DNA reads TGTGCCAGCACCCTGGGAGGGAGCACAGATACGCAGTATTTT.

A few counts support this clone. The genes are TRBV30 and TRBJ1-3; D is unresolved. The CDR3 loop spans 13 amino acids. V was pared by 5 bases and J by 1 base, with 9 bases between. Germline CDR1 reads GTSNPN; CDR2 reads SVGIG (reference sequence). The CDR3 region has the DNA TGTGCCTGGGCAACGTCTTCTGGAAACACCATATATTTT. This sequence encodes CAWATSSGNTIYF.

This clone was counted a few times. The chain combines TRBV4-3 with TRBJ2-7; 8 bases agree with TRBD2. V dropped 0 bases and J dropped 7; count of bases not matched to a gene: 11. The CDR3 is 16 amino acids. In germline, CDR1 is LGHNA, CDR2 YSLEER. As DNA, the CDR3 is TGCGCCAGCAGCCAAGAAGTCCTAGCGGGTTTGGGGGAGCAGTACTTC. It codes for CASSQEVLAGLGEQYF.

Only a few counts were recorded for this clone. The CDR3 bases are TGCAGCGTTGATAGGGCTAGCGGCTACAATGAGCAGTTCTTC. Encoded protein: CSVDRASGYNEQFF. The chain joins TRBV29-1 to TRBJ2-1; TRBD2 aligns across 7 bases. V trimming: 3 bases; J trimming: 3 bases; junction bases outside the gene matches: 5. CDR3 length: 14 amino acids. CDR1 is SQVTM, CDR2 ANQGSEA, per germline.

The CDR3 loop is CASSYIGTSADEQFF. DNA of the CDR3: TGTGCCAGCAGTTACATTGGGACCTCGGCTGATGAGCAGTTCTTC. This chain links TRBV6-5 with TRBJ2-1; D could derive from TRBD1 or TRBD2 (5 bases each). Trimming left V 2 bases short and J 8 bases short, with 16 bases between. The CDR3 has 15 amino acids. Germline V CDR1 and CDR2: MNHEY, SVGAGI.